This T cell receptor beta chain was retrieved from a study of CD8 T cells in ankylosing spondylitis. Points from the study as a whole: Previous work reported some of these motif variants in the synovial fluid and blood of reactive arthritis. With a CD8+ phenotype, disease-linked clones were relatively rare in peripheral blood. Matched ankylosing spondylitis synovial fluid reportedly contained a significantly enriched population of disease-linked clones. Apparently characteristic of ankylosing spondylitis blood was a TCR beta motif (fewer than 10 highly homologous variants).

This clonotype occurred a few times. Its specificity is unknown. In making TCR beta libraries, quantitative 5'-RACE with molecular barcodes was used. TCRdb reprocessed the 5' RACE reads with MiXCR, giving one entry per CDR3 protein. The sample has 800,000 to 900,000 distinct CDR3 sequences; approximately 10% are singletons. V lost 4 bases and J 2 bases, leaving 14 bases between the germline ends. The CDR3 consists of 15 residues. CDR1 is SGHTA, CDR2 FQGNSA, per germline. The V gene is TRBV7-2, the J gene TRBJ2-5; D is perhaps TRBD2 (6 bases). The specimen was blood, either unsorted or a sorted T cell fraction (not recorded which). The source of this sequence is a male donor with ankylosing spondylitis. The CDR3 spells CASSSPHGLQETQYF. In DNA, the CDR3 is TGTGCCAGCAGCTCCCCCCATGGACTACAAGAGACCCAGTACTTC.